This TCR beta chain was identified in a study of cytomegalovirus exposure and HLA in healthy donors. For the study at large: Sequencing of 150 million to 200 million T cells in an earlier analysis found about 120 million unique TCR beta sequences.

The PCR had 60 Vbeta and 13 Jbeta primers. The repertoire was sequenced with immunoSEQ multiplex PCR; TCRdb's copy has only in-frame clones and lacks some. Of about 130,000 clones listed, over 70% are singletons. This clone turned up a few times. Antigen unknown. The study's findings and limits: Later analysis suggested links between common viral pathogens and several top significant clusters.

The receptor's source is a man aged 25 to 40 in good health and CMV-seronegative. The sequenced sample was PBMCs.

CDR3 amino acids: CATSRGRVARSLEQFF. In DNA form, the CDR3 reads TGTGCCACCAGCAGAGGCCGTGTAGCCCGGAGTTTGGAGCAGTTCTTC. The chain links TRBV15 to TRBJ2-1; no clear D. The germline V and J ends were trimmed by 1 base and 10 bases, with 20 bases remaining between them. This CDR3 has 16 residues. Per the germline V gene, CDR1 is LNHNV and CDR2 is YYDKDF (reference sequence).